One and the same sample provided the 22 T cell receptor beta chains below, sequenced in a study of T cells after yellow fever vaccination. Each CDR3 protein is one row after TCRdb ran MiXCR on the 5' RACE reads. Of 250,000 to 400,000 distinct CDR3 sequences in the sample, approximately 4% were seen once. This material consisted of PBMCs, taken 15 days after the yellow fever booster vaccination. These receptors were taken from a man younger than 35 who received the YFV17D yellow fever vaccine.

The chain is built from TRBV29-1 and TRBJ1-1; D not certain. Germline assignment: CDR1 SQVTM and CDR2 ANQGSEA. V lost 4 bases to trimming and J lost 1 base, with 10 bases between them. The CDR3 runs 13 residues. The CDR3 region has the DNA TGCAGCGTTGTTACCCACTCGAACACTGAAGCTTTCTTT. Protein sequence: CSVVTHSNTEAFF. The full variable domain, completed using reference TRBV29-1 and TRBJ1-1, is SAVISQKPSRDICQRGTSLTIQCQVDSQVTMMFWYRQQPGQSLTLIATANQGSEATYESGFVIDKFPISRPNLTFSTLTVSNMSPEDSSIYLCSVVTHSNTEAFFGQGTRLTVV.

This clonotype has at least ten counts. This rearrangement joins TRBV6-2 or TRBV6-3 to TRBJ2-7; 7 bases agree with TRBD1. V gave up 5 bases and J gave up 0 bases; unmatched junction bases: 4. CDR1 and CDR2 (germline): MNHEY, SVGEGT. The CDR3 is 14 amino acids. CDR3 sequence (DNA): TGTGCCAGCAGTCAGGGACAGAGCTCCTACGAGCAGTACTTC. Its translation is CASSQGQSSYEQYF.

This clonotype was recorded many times. The chain recombines TRBV7-8 with TRBJ2-1, with 8 bases that match TRBD2. The CDR3 has 16 amino acids. The V gene's germline CDR1 is SGHVS and CDR2 FQNEAQ. The J segment lost 3 bases and the V segment lost 4 bases, leaving 8 bases of the junction unmatched. CDR3 sequence (DNA): TGTGCCAGCAGCTCCTTTCGGGCGGGGGGCTACAATGAGCAGTTCTTC. It specifies CASSSFRAGGYNEQFF.

The sample holds a few counts of this clonotype. The V call is TRBV19, the J call TRBJ2-2, with 9 nucleotides matching TRBD1. The CDR3 spans 15 residues. Per the germline V gene, CDR1 is LNHDA and CDR2 is SQIVND (reference sequence). J was trimmed by 5 bases and V by 5 bases; bases with no gene match: 6. CDR3 nucleotide sequence: TGTGCCAGTAGTTCGGGACAGGGTCAAACCGGGGAGCTGTTTTTT. Translation gives CASSSGQGQTGELFF.

This clonotype came up many times. V gene TRBV4-1 combines with J gene TRBJ1-6; D is undetermined. There are 13 residues in the CDR3. The germline V gene has CDR1 MGHRA and CDR2 YSYEKL. Trimming took 0 bases from V and 7 from J, leaving 4 bases between them. The CDR3 DNA follows: TGCGCCAGCAGCCAAGAGTGGAATTCACCCCTCCACTTT. Residues: CASSQEWNSPLHF.

This clonotype was recorded many times. The J gene is TRBJ2-5, the V gene TRBV12-3 or TRBV12-4; 9 nucleotides match TRBD1. After removal of 4 bases from V and 4 bases from J, the junction contained 4 bases not matched to a gene. This CDR3 region has 14 residues. CDR3 residues: CASSYHRGLETQYF. In nucleotides, the CDR3 is TGTGCCAGCAGTTATCACAGGGGGCTAGAGACCCAGTACTTC.

This sequence joins TRBV29-1 and TRBJ2-2, with TRBD1 matching over 8 bases. V lost 6 bases, J lost 5 bases, and 5 bases stayed unmatched. Germline V gene lookup returns CDR1 SQVTM and CDR2 ANQGSEA. The CDR3 runs to 13 residues. In nucleotides, the CDR3 is TGCAGCGTAGGGACAGGCAGGACCGGGGAGCTGTTTTTT. Translation gives CSVGTGRTGELFF.

This clonotype was observed a handful of times. The chain is built from TRBV20-1 and TRBJ1-1; 8 bases match TRBD1. Germline CDR1 and CDR2: DFQATT and SNEGSKA (reference sequence). The V segment lost 3 bases and the J segment 5 bases; nucleotides outside the gene matches: 5. The CDR3 covers 13 residues. CDR3 sequence (DNA): TGCAGTGCTAGCAGGGGGCGGAGTACTGAAGCTTTCTTT. This translates into CSASRGRSTEAFF.

This clonotype was counted many times. The V call is TRBV6-6, the J call TRBJ2-3; 9 bases agree with TRBD1. Per germline, CDR1 MNHNY and CDR2 SVGAGI (reference sequence). With V trimmed by 6 bases and J by 1 base, 8 bases remained unmatched. There are 16 residues in the CDR3. The DNA for the CDR3 is TGTGCCAGCAGCCTTGGACAGGGGATTCGCACAGATACGCAGTATTTT. This codes for CASSLGQGIRTDTQYF.

This clonotype occurred a few times. V usage is TRBV18 and J usage is TRBJ2-5; D call uncertain. The CDR3 extends over 12 amino acids. V shed 6 bases and J shed 5 bases, with 10 bases lying between them. The germline V gene has CDR1 KGHSH and CDR2 LQKENI. CDR3 amino acids: CASSPRAETQYF. DNA for the CDR3: TGTGCCAGCTCCCCCCGGGCGGAGACCCAGTACTTC.

There are many counts of this clonotype. The rearrangement joins TRBV4-2 to TRBJ2-7; D gene ambiguous. CDR3 size: 15 residues. Germline CDR1 LGHNA, CDR2 YNFKEQ. The V gene lost 0 bases and the J gene lost 4 bases, with 13 bases spanning the gap. CDR3 amino acids: CASSQDSLGIYEQYF. The CDR3 coding sequence is TGTGCCAGCAGCCAAGATAGCCTTGGGATTTACGAGCAGTACTTC.

The chain is built from TRBV10-3 and TRBJ1-5; D is unresolved. The germline gives CDR1 ENHRY, CDR2 SYGVKD. V lost 3 bases and J 5 bases, leaving 8 bases between the germline ends. The CDR3 covers 13 residues. The CDR3 protein is CAISESEDQPQHF. The CDR3 DNA sequence: TGTGCCATCAGTGAATCAGAAGATCAGCCCCAGCATTTT.

This clonotype was counted only a few times. This chain connects TRBV3-1 to TRBJ2-1; a weak D match, TRBD2 (5 bases). This CDR3 comprises 14 residues. Trimming stripped 7 bases from V and 7 bases from J, with 17 bases between. From germline, CDR1 is LGHDT and CDR2 YNNKEL (reference sequence). CDR3 in DNA: TGTGCCAGCACCGAGGGATCCTCGTTGAATGAGCAGTTCTTC. This encodes CASTEGSSLNEQFF.

This clonotype was seen repeatedly, ten times or more. The DNA for the CDR3 is TGCGCCAGCAGCCCGGGACAGGGACCCATGAACACTGAAGCTTTCTTT. It translates to CASSPGQGPMNTEAFF. J is TRBJ1-1 and V is TRBV4-1, with TRBD1 matching 9 bases. The junction had 6 bases not matched to a gene; V was cut back by 4 bases and J by 0 bases. Germline V gives CDR1 MGHRA, CDR2 YSYEKL. The CDR3 runs 16 residues.

This chain links TRBV11-2 with TRBJ2-2; possibly TRBD1 or TRBD2 for D (5 bases each). Germline values: CDR1 SGHAT, CDR2 FQNNGV. Trimming removed 5 bases from V and 7 bases from J, with 17 bases in between. This CDR3 has 15 residues. The CDR3 nucleotides are TGTGCCAGCAGCCGAACGAGGGGCCGGGGCGGGGAGCTGTTTTTT. Residues: CASSRTRGRGGELFF.

This clonotype was seen repeatedly, ten times or more. This may be a read error, as it is one base from a much larger clone. The chain combines TRBV7-6 with TRBJ2-7, with TRBD1 identical over 7 bases. The V gene's germline CDR1 is SGHVS and CDR2 FNYEAQ. The CDR3 sequence is 18 residues long. CDR3 loop: CASSSGAGGRKKVDEKYF. The CDR3 region has the DNA TGTGCCAGCAGCTCTGGGGCAGGGGGAAGAAAAAAAGTCGACGAGAAGTACTTC.

In its sample, this clonotype was seen a few times. The CDR3 protein is CASSQTSGGAYTGELFF. The CDR3 nucleotides read TGTGCCAGCAGTCAGACTAGCGGGGGGGCATACACCGGGGAGCTGTTTTTT. This sequence joins TRBV12-3 or TRBV12-4 and TRBJ2-2, with TRBD2 matching over 14 bases. V trimming: 5 bases; J trimming: 3 bases; junction bases outside the gene matches: 5. CDR3 size: 17 residues.

The chain links TRBV7-2 to TRBJ2-3, with 11 bases that match TRBD2. Germline V lookup: CDR1 SGHTA, CDR2 FQGNSA. The length of the CDR3 is 14 residues. V trimming: 6 bases; J trimming: 8 bases; junction bases outside the gene matches: 7. In DNA form, the CDR3 reads TGTGCCAGCAGTCTTAGCGGGGGGGCAGGTACGCAGTATTTT. It translates to CASSLSGGAGTQYF.

This clonotype has just a few counts. This chain connects TRBV6-5 to TRBJ2-1; the D is unclear. Germline lookup yields CDR1 MNHEY and CDR2 SVGAGI. V was cut by 4 bases and J by 0 bases, with 4 bases left in between. This CDR3 is 13 amino acids long. The CDR3 DNA sequence: TGTGCCAGCAGTTCACCCTCCTACAATGAGCAGTTCTTC. This translates into CASSSPSYNEQFF.

The chain recombines TRBV10-2 with TRBJ2-3; TRBD2 aligns across 9 bases. This CDR3 is built from 14 residues. The germline CDR1 and CDR2 sequences are WSHSY and SAAADI. V trimming: 8 bases; J trimming: 4 bases; junction bases outside the gene matches: 7. The CDR3 region is CASLAGGASDTQYF. CDR3 nucleotide sequence: TGCGCCAGCCTCGCGGGGGGGGCGTCAGATACGCAGTATTTT.

This clonotype was observed a handful of times. The chain joins TRBV20-1 to TRBJ2-5, with D hard to call. Trimming left V 3 bases short and J 5 bases short, with 13 bases between. The germline CDR1 and CDR2 sequences are DFQATT and SNEGSKA (reference sequence). The CDR3 extends over 13 amino acids. The CDR3 region has the DNA TGCAGTGCTAGTGATGGGGAAGGGGAGACCCAGTACTTC. Amino acid sequence: CSASDGEGETQYF.

This clonotype appeared a few times. This chain uses TRBV4-1 with TRBJ2-4; D is unresolved. This CDR3 has 15 amino acids. The germline V and J ends were trimmed by 0 bases and 0 bases, with 6 bases remaining between them. CDR1 MGHRA and CDR2 YSYEKL come from the germline V gene. The CDR3 DNA is TGCGCCAGCAGCCAAGAGGGCAGAGCCAAAAACATTCAGTACTTC. Its translation: CASSQEGRAKNIQYF.